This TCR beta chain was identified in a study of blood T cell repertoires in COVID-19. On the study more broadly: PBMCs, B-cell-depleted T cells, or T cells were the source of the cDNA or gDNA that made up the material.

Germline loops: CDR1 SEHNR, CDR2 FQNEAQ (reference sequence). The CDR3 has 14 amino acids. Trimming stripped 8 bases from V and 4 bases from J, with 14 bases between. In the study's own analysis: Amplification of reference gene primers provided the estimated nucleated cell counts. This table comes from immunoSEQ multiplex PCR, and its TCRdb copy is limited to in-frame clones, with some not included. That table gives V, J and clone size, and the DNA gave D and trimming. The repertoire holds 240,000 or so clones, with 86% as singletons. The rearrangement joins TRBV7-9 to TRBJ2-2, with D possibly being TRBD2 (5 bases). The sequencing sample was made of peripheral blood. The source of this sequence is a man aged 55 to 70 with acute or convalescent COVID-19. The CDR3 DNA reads TGTGCCAGCCGACACCGGGATACCACCGGGGAGCTGTTTTTT. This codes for CASRHRDTTGELFF.